This T cell receptor (beta chain) is from a study of T cells expressing NK-cell markers. About this clonotype: The antigen remains unidentified.

TCR beta cDNA was made by 5'RACE template switching with UMIs. Following a re-call of the 5' RACE reads, TCRdb has one entry per CDR3 protein and lacks DNA. The ten most abundant clones cover 6% to 9.5% of a sample with some 410,000 distinct CDR3 sequences. CDR3 length: 15 residues. Germline CDR1 and CDR2: DFQATT and SNEGSKA (reference sequence). Whole-study findings and limits: The CD3+CD56-NKG2C+ fraction of several donors was also led by these clonotypes.

The TCR sequence derives from a woman between 18 and 70 years old in good health. Sequenced material: blood T cells: a sorted CD56 or NKG2C T cell subset, CD4+ or CD8+ T cells, or bulk PBMC T cells (not recorded which). The chain carries TRBV20-1 and TRBJ1-6; the TRBD1 assignment by TCRdb is unverifiable without DNA. CDR3: CSADRGASYNSPLHF.